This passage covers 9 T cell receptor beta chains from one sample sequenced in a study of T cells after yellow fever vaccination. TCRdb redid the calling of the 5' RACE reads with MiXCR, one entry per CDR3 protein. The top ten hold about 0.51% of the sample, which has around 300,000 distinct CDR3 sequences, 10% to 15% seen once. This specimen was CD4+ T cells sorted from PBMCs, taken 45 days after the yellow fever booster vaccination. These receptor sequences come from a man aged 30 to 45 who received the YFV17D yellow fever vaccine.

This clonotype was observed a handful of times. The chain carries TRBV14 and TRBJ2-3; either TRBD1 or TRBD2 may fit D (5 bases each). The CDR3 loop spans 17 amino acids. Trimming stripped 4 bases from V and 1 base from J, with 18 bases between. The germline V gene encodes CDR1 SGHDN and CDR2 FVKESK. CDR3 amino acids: CASSPRDPLRGTDTQYF. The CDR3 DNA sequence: TGTGCCAGCAGCCCCCGGGACCCGCTCAGAGGCACAGATACGCAGTATTTT.

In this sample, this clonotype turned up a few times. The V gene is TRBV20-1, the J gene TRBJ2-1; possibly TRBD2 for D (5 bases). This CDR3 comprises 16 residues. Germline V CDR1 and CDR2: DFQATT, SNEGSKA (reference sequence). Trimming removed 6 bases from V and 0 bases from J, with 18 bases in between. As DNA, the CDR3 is TGCAGTGCCCCCCGGAGGACTCCAAGCTCCTACAATGAGCAGTTCTTC. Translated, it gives CSAPRRTPSSYNEQFF.

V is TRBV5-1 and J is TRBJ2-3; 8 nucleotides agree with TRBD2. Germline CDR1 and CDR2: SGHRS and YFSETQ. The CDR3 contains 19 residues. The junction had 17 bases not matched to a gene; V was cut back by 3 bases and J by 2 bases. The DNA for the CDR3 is TGCGCCAGCAGCTCAGGTTTGTCGGGAGGGCCCGGAAACACAGATACGCAGTATTTT. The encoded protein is CASSSGLSGGPGNTDTQYF.

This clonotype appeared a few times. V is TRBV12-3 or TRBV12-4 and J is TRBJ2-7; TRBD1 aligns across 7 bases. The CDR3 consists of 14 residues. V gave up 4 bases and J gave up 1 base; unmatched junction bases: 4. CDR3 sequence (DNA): TGTGCCAGCAGTTCACAGGGGACATCCTACGAGCAGTACTTC. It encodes CASSSQGTSYEQYF.

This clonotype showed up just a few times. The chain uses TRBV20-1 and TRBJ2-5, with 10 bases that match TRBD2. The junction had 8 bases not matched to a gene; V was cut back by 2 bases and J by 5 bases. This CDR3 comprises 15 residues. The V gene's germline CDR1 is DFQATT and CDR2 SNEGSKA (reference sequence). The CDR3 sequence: CSARIPSGSRETQYF. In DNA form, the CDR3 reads TGCAGTGCTAGAATCCCTAGCGGGAGTCGGGAGACCCAGTACTTC.

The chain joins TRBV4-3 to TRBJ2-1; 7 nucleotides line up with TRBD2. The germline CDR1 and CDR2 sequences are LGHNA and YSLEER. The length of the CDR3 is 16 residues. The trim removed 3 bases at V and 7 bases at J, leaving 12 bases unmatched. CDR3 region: CASSHLSGGSYNEQFF. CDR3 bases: TGCGCCAGCAGCCACTTGTCAGGCGGGAGCTATAATGAGCAGTTCTTC.

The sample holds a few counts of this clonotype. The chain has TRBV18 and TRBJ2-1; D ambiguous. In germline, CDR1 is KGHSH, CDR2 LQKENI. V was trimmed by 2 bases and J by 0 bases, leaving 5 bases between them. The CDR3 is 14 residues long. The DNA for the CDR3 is TGTGCCAGCTCACCAACGGTCTCCTACAATGAGCAGTTCTTC. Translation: CASSPTVSYNEQFF.

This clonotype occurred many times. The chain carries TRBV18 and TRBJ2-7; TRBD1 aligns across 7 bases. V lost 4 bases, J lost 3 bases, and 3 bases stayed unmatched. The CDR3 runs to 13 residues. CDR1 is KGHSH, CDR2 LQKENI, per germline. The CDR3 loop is CASSRDSNYEQYF. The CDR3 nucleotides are TGTGCCAGCTCACGGGACAGCAACTACGAGCAGTACTTC. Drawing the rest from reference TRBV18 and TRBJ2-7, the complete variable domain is NAGVMQNPRHLVRRRGQEARLRCSPMKGHSHVYWYRQLPEEGLKFMVYLQKENIIDESGMPKERFSAEFPKEGPSILRIQQVVRGDSAAYFCASSRDSNYEQYFGPGTRLTVT.

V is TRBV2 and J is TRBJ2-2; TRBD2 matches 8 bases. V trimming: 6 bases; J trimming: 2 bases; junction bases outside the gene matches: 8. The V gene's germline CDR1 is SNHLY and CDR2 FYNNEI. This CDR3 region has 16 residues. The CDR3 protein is CASSPLSGINTGELFF. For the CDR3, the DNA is TGTGCCAGCAGCCCACTTAGCGGGATTAACACCGGGGAGCTGTTTTTT.